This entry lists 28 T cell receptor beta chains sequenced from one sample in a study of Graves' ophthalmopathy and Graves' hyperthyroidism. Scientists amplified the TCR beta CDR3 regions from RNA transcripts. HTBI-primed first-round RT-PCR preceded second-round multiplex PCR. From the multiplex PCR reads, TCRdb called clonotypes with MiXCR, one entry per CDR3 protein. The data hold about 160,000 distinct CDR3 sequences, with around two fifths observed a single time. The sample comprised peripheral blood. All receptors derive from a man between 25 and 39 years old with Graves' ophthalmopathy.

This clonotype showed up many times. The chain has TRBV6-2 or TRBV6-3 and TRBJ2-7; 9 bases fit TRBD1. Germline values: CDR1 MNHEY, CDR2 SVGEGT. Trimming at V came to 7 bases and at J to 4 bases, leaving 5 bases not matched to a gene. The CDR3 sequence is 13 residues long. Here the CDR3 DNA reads TGTGCCAGCAACCGGGACAGGGTTTACGAGCAGTACTTC. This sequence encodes CASNRDRVYEQYF.

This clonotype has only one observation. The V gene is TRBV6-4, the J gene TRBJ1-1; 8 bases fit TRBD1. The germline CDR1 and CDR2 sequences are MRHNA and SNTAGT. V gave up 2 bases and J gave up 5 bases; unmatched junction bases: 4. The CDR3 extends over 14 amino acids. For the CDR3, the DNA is TGTGCCAGCAGTGACGGACAGGGAGGAACTGAAGCTTTCTTT. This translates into CASSDGQGGTEAFF.

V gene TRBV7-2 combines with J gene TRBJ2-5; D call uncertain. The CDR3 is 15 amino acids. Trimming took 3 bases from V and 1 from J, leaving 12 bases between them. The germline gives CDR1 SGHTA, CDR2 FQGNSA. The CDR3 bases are TGTGCCAGCAGCTTCCGGATCCTTACCCAAGAGACCCAGTACTTC. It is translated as CASSFRILTQETQYF.

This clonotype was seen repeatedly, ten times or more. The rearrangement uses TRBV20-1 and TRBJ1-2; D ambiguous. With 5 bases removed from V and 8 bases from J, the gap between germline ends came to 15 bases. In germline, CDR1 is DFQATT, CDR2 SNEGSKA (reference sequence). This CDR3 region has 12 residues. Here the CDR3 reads CSAALGSWGYTF. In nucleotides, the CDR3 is TGCAGTGCTGCTTTGGGGAGTTGGGGCTACACCTTC.

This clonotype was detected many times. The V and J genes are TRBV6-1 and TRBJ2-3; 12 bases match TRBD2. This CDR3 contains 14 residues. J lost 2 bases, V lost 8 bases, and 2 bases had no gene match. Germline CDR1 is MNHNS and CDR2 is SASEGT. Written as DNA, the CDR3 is TGTGCCAGCGGGACTAGCGGGTACACAGATACGCAGTATTTT. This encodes CASGTSGYTDTQYF.

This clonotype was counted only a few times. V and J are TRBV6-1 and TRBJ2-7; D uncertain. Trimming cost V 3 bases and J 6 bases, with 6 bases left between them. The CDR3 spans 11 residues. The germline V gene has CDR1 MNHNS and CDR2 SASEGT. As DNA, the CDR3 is TGTGCCAGCAGTGATCCCTTCGAGCAGTACTTC. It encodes CASSDPFEQYF.

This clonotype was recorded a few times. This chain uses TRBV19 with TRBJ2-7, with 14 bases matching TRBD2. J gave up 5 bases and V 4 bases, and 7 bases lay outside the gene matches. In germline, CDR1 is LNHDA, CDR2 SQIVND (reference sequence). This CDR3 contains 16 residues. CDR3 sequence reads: CASSNLGLAGVDEQYF. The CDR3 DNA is TGTGCCAGTAGTAACCTGGGACTAGCGGGAGTTGACGAGCAGTACTTC.

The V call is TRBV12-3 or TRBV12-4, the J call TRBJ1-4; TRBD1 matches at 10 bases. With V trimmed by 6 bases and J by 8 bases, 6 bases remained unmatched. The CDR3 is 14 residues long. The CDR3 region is CASSHPGQGEKLFF. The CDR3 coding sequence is TGTGCCAGCAGCCATCCGGGACAGGGGGAAAAACTGTTTTTT.

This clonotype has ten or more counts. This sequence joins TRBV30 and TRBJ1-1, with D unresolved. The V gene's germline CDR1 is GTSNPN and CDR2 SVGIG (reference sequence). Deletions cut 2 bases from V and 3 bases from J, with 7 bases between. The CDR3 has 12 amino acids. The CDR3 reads CAWSNSYTEAFF. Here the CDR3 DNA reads TGTGCCTGGAGTAACAGTTACACTGAAGCTTTCTTT.

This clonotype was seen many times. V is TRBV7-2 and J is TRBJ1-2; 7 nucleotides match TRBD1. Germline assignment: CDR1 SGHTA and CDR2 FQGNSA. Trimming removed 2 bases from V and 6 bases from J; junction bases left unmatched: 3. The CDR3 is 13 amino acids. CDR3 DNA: TGTGCCAGCAGCTTAAGTCAGGGGGATGGCTACACCTTC. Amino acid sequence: CASSLSQGDGYTF.

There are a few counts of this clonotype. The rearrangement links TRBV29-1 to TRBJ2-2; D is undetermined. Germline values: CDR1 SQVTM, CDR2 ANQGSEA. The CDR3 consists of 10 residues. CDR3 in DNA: TGCAGTGTTCAAACCGGGGAGCTGTTTTTT. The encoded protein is CSVQTGELFF.

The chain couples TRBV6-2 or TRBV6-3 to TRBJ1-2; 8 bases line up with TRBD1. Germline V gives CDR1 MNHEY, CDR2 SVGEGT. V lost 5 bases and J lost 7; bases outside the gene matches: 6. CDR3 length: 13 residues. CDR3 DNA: TGTGCCAGCAGTATCGGACAGGGTTTTGGCTACACCTTC. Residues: CASSIGQGFGYTF.

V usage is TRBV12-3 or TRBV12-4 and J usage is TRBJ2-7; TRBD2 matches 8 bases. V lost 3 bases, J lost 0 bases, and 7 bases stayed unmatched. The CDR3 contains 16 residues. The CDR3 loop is CASSFGVTSGSYEQYF. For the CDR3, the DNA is TGTGCCAGCAGTTTTGGAGTAACTAGCGGCTCCTACGAGCAGTACTTC.

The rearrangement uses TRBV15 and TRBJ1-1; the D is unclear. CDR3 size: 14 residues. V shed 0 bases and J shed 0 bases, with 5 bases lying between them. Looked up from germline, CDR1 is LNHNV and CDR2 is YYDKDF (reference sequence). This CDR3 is CATSRDGMNTEAFF. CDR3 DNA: TGTGCCACCAGCAGAGATGGGATGAACACTGAAGCTTTCTTT. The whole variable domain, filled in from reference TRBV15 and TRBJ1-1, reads DAMVIQNPRYQVTQFGKPVTLSCSQTLNHNVMYWYQQKSSQAPKLLFHYYDKDFNNEADTPDNFQSRRPNTSFCFLDIRSPGLGDTAMYLCATSRDGMNTEAFFGQGTRLTVV.

CDR3 DNA sequence: TGTGCCAGTAGTATCAGCCTTTATAGCAATCAGCCCCAGCATTTT. Translating gives CASSISLYSNQPQHF. The V call is TRBV19, the J call TRBJ1-5; D is undetermined. V was clipped by 3 bases and J by 0 bases, with 9 bases between them. The CDR3 is 15 amino acids. Germline values: CDR1 LNHDA, CDR2 SQIVND (reference sequence).

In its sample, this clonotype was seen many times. The DNA of the CDR3 is TGTGCCAGCAGCTCCGGGGGGGGAGCTAGCGGGAGGGTCCGGACCCAGTACTTC. Translated: CASSSGGGASGRVRTQYF. The V call is TRBV7-2, the J call TRBJ2-5; 12 positions match TRBD2. V was clipped by 4 bases and J by 7 bases; unmatched bases: 16. The CDR3 totals 18 residues. Germline V CDR1 and CDR2: SGHTA, FQGNSA.

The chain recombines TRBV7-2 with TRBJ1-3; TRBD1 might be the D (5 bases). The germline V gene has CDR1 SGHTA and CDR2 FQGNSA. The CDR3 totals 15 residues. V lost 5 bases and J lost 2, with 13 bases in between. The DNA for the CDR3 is TGTGCCAGCAGCACCGCCCAGGGCGCTGGAAACACCATATATTTT. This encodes CASSTAQGAGNTIYF.

This CDR3 reads CASSFRQEETQYF. Here the CDR3 DNA reads TGTGCCAGCAGCTTCCGACAGGAAGAGACCCAGTACTTC. The V gene is TRBV13, the J gene TRBJ2-5; maybe TRBD1 (6 bases). The CDR3 extends over 13 amino acids. V lost 3 bases and J lost 3, with 8 bases in between. Germline lookup yields CDR1 PRHDT and CDR2 FYEKMQ (reference sequence).

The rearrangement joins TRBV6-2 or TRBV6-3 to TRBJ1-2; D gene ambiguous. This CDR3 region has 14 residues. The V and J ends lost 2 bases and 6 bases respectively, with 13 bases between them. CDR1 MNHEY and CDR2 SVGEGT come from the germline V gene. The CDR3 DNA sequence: TGTGCCAGCAGTTACGAAGGCAGACTTAATGGCTACACCTTC. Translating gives CASSYEGRLNGYTF.

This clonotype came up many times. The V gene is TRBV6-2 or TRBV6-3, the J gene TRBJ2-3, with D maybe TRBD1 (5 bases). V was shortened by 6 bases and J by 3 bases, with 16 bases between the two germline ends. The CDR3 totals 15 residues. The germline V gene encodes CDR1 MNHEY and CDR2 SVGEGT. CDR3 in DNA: TGTGCCAGCAGCCACAGGCTCGTCAGGACAGATACGCAGTATTTT. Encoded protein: CASSHRLVRTDTQYF.

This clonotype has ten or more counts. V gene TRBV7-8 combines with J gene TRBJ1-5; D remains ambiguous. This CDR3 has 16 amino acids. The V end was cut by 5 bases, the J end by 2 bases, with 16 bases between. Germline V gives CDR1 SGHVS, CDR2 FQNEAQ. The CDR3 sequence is CASSRIGQAGNQPQHF. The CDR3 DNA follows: TGTGCCAGCAGCCGCATAGGGCAGGCTGGCAATCAGCCCCAGCATTTT.

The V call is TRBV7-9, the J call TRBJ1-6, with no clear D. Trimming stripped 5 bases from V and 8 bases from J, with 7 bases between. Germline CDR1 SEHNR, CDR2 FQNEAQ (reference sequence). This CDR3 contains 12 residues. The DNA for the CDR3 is TGTGCCAGCAGCGTGGATGATTCACCCCTCCACTTT. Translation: CASSVDDSPLHF.

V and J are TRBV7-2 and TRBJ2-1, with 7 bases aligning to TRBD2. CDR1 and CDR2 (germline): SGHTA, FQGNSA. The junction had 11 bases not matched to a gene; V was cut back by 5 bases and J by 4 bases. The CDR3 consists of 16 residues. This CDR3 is CASSPLGRETYNEQFF. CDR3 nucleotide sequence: TGTGCCAGCAGCCCATTAGGGCGGGAGACTTACAATGAGCAGTTCTTC.

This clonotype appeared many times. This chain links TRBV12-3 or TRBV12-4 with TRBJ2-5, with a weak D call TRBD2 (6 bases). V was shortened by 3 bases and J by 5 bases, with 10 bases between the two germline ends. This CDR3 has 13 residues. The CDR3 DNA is TGTGCCAGCAGTTTGACTAGGAGCGAGACCCAGTACTTC. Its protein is CASSLTRSETQYF.

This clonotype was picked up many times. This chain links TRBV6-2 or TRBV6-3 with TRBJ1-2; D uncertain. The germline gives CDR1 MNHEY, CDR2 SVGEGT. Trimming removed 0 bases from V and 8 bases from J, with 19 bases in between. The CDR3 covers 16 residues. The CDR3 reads CASSYSIAGRRIGYTF. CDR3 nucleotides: TGTGCCAGCAGTTACTCGATTGCGGGAAGGCGGATCGGCTACACCTTC.

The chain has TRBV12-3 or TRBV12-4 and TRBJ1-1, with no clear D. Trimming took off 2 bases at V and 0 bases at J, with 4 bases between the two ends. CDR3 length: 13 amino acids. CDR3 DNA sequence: TGTGCCAGCAGTTTACACTTGAACACTGAAGCTTTCTTT. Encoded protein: CASSLHLNTEAFF.

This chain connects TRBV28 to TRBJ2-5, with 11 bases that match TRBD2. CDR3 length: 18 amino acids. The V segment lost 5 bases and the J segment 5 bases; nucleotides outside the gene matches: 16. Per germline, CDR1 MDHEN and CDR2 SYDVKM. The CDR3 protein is CASSRRLAGGLSWETQYF. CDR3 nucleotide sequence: TGTGCCAGCAGTCGGCGCTTAGCGGGAGGGCTCAGTTGGGAGACCCAGTACTTC.

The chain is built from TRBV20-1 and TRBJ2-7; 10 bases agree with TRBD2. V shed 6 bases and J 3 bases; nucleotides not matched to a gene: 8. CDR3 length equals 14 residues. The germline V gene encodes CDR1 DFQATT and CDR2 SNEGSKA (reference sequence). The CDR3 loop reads CSASGTSARYEQYF. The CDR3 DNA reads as TGCAGTGCCTCTGGGACTAGCGCTCGCTACGAGCAGTACTTC.